This paragraph reports one TCR beta chain. The target antigen is unknown. This entry comes from a study of blood T cells in healthy people across ages. Per individual sample, total RNA of at least 5.5 micrograms was extracted. V lost 0 bases to trimming and J lost 5 bases, with 13 bases between them. Per the germline V gene, CDR1 is DFQATT and CDR2 is SNEGSKA (reference sequence). The CDR3 is made up of 14 amino acids. General study results and limits: Significant beta diversity loss was already apparent by age approximately 37, declining roughly linearly. Versus aged donors, long-lived donors had higher diversity and more naive CD4+ cells.

Using a J-beta primer mix together with a sample-barcoded 5' primer, a second PCR was run for about 7 to 12 cycles. TCRdb itself ran the 5' RACE reads through MiXCR, one entry per CDR3 protein. In the table there are around 800,000 distinct CDR3 sequences, roughly 24% of which are singletons. This sample was shared with a second study, whose subject was T cells of mothers and their children. From that paper: Every mother produced more than 9.5 million TCR beta CDR3 reads, whereas every child provided about 3 million.

The sample consisted of blood. This receptor was obtained from a boy between 5 and 17 years old in good health. The chain has TRBV20-1 and TRBJ2-5, with D perhaps matching TRBD2 (6 bases). The chain's CDR3 is CSARELVGRETQYF. The CDR3 DNA sequence: TGCAGTGCTAGAGAACTAGTGGGGAGGGAGACCCAGTACTTC.